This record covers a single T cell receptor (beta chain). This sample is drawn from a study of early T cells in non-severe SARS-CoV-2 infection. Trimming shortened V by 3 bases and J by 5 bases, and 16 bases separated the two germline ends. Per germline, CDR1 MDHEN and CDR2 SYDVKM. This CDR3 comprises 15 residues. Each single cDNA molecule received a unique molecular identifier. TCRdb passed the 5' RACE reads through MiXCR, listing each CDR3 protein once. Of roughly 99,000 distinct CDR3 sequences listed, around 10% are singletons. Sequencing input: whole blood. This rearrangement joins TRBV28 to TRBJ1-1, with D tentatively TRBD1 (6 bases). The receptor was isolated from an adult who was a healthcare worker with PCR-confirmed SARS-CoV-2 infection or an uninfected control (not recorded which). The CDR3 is CASSLAGALGTEAFF. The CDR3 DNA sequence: TGTGCCAGCAGTTTGGCGGGGGCGCTAGGGACTGAAGCTTTCTTT. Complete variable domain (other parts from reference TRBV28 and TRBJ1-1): DVKVTQSSRYLVKRTGEKVFLECVQDMDHENMFWYRQDPGLGLRLIYFSYDVKMKEKGDIPEGYSVSREKKERFSLILESASTNQTSMYLCASSLAGALGTEAFFGQGTRLTVV.